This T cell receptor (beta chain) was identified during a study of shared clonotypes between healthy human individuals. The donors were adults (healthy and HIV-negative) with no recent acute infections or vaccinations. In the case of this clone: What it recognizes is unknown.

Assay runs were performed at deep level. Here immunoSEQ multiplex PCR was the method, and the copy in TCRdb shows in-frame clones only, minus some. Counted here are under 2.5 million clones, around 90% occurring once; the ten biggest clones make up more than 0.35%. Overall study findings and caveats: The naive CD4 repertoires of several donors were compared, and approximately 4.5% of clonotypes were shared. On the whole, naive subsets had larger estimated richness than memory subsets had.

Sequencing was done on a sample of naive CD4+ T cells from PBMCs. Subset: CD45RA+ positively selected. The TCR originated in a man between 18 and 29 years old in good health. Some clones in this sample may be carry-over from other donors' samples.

CDR3 residues: CASSLDGGGYGYTF. CDR3 nucleotides: TGTGCCAGCAGCTTAGATGGGGGAGGCTATGGCTACACCTTC. The chain combines TRBV7-9 with TRBJ1-2; a possible D gene is TRBD1 (5 bases). The CDR3 sequence is 14 residues long. Deletions cut 1 base from V and 4 bases from J, with 10 bases between. CDR1 is SEHNR, CDR2 FQNEAQ, per germline (reference sequence).